This T cell receptor beta chain was captured by sequencing in a study of blood T cell repertoires in COVID-19. Study overall: T cells, B-cell-depleted T cells, or PBMCs provided the cDNA or gDNA that served as material.

Germline values: CDR1 MDHEN, CDR2 SYDVKM. V lost 5 bases to trimming and J lost 0 bases; unmatched junction nucleotides: 11. The CDR3 runs to 17 residues. Authors' processing steps: Reference gene primer amplification gave estimated nucleated cell counts. Generated by immunoSEQ multiplex PCR, the TCRdb table keeps only in-frame clones and is missing some. The V and J calls and clone size come from that table; D and trimming were worked out from the DNA. Among 150,000 to 200,000 clones listed, roughly 87% were seen once. The rearrangement uses TRBV28 and TRBJ1-2; TRBD1 agrees at 8 bases. The receptor was derived from a human donor in a cohort sampled during active COVID-19. What was sequenced was peripheral blood. The CDR3 reads CASSPIQGVFPNYGYTF. CDR3 DNA sequence: TGTGCCAGCAGTCCCATACAGGGGGTGTTCCCTAACTATGGCTACACCTTC.